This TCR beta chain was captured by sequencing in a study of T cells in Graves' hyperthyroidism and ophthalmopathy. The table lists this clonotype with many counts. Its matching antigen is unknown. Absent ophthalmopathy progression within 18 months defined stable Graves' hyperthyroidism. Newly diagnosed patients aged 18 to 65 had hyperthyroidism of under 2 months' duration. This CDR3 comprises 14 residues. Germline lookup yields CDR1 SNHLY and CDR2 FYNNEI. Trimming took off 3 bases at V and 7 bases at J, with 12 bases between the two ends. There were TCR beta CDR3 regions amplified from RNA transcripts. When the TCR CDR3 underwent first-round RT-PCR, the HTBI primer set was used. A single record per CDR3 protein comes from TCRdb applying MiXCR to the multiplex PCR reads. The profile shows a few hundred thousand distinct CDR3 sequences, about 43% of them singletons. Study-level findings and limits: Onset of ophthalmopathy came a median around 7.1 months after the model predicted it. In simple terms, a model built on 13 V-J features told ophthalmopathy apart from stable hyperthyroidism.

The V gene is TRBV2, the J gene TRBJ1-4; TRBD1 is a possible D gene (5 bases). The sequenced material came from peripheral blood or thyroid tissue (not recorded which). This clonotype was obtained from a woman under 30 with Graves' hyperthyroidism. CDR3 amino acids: CASSEGLTLEKLFF. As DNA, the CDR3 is TGTGCCAGCAGTGAGGGACTGACACTTGAAAAACTGTTTTTT.